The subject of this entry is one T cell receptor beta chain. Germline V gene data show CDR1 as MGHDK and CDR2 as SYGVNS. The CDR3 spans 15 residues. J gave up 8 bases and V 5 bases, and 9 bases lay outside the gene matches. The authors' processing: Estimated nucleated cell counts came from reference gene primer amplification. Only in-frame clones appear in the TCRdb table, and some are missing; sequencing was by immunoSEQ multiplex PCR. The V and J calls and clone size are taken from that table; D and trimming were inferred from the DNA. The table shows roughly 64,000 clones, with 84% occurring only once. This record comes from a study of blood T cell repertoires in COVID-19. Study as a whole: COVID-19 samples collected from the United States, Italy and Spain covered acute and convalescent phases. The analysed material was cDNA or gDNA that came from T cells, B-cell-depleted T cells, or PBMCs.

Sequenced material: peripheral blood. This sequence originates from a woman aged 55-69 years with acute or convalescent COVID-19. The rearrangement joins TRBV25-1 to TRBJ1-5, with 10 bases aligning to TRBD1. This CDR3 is CASSPFGQGGKPQHF. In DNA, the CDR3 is TGTGCCAGCAGTCCCTTCGGACAGGGGGGAAAGCCCCAGCATTTT. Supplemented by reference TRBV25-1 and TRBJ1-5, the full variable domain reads EADIYQTPRYLVIGTGKKITLECSQTMGHDKMYWYQQDPGMELHLIHYSYGVNSTEKGDLSSESTVSRIRTEHFPLTLESARPSHTSQYLCASSPFGQGGKPQHFGDGTRLSIL.